The 26 T cell receptor beta chains below come from one sample, sequenced in a study of blood T cells in healthy people across ages. The use of a sample-barcoded 5' primer and a J-beta primer mix characterized a second PCR of about 7 to 12 cycles. In TCRdb, the 5' RACE reads were re-called with MiXCR into one record per CDR3 protein. The sample holds 900,000 to 950,000 distinct CDR3 sequences; 29% are singletons and the top ten take 10%. The sample was also linked to a second study, of T cells of mothers and their children.

The sample consisted of blood. These TCRs come from a woman aged 40-49 years in good health.

At least ten counts were recorded for this clonotype. The chain employs TRBV6-5 and TRBJ1-2; no reliable D call. The CDR3 is 12 amino acids. CDR1 is MNHEY, CDR2 SVGAGI, per germline. Trimming removed 2 bases at V and 2 bases at J, with 3 bases between. The CDR3 nucleotides are TGTGCCAGCAGTTACGCGAACTATGGCTACACCTTC. Amino acid sequence: CASSYANYGYTF.

This clonotype was observed many times. This sequence joins TRBV12-3 or TRBV12-4 and TRBJ2-7; TRBD2 matches at 7 bases. The CDR3 loop spans 13 amino acids. The junction had 4 bases not matched to a gene; V was cut back by 3 bases and J by 5 bases. As DNA, the CDR3 is TGTGCCAGCAGTTTTTACAGCGGGAACGAGCAGTACTTC. Encoded protein: CASSFYSGNEQYF.

For this clonotype: An end of the junction differs from the germline gene, which may be a read error. The gene calls are TRBV10-3 and TRBJ2-3; unclear D gene. CDR1 ENHRY and CDR2 SYGVKD come from the germline V gene. This CDR3 region has 14 residues. CDR3 DNA sequence: TGCGCCATCAGTGAGACTGGGTTACGCAATCTGCAGTATTTT. Its protein is CAISETGLRNLQYF.

This chain links TRBV29-1 with TRBJ2-1; D unclear. Trimming left V 1 base short and J 5 bases short, with 6 bases between. Germline CDR1 reads SQVTM; CDR2 reads ANQGSEA. The CDR3 covers 12 residues. The CDR3: CSVEGGDNEQFF. The CDR3 nucleotides read TGCAGCGTTGAAGGCGGAGACAATGAGCAGTTCTTC.

This clonotype was counted many times. The J gene is TRBJ1-4, the V gene TRBV7-2; TRBD1 agrees at 7 bases. The CDR3 consists of 14 residues. Looked up from germline, CDR1 is SGHTA and CDR2 is FQGNSA. V shed 5 bases, J shed 5 bases, and the junction held 5 bases outside the gene matches. CDR3 in amino acids: CASSPTGFNEKLFF. CDR3 in DNA: TGTGCCAGCAGCCCGACAGGGTTCAATGAAAAACTGTTTTTT.

As to this clonotype: A read error may produce the germline difference seen at one junction end. The rearrangement links TRBV7-7 to TRBJ1-5, with a weak D call TRBD1 (5 bases). Germline CDR1 is SSHAT and CDR2 is FNYEAQ (reference sequence). This CDR3 is built from 13 residues. The CDR3 spells CASSQDTGETQHF. The CDR3 bases are TGTGCTAGCAGCCAGGACACCGGGGAGACCCAGCATTTT.

This clonotype turned up a few times. The chain uses TRBV2 and TRBJ1-2; TRBD1 aligns across 9 bases. Germline values: CDR1 SNHLY, CDR2 FYNNEI. The V segment lost 6 bases and the J segment 3 bases; nucleotides outside the gene matches: 5. The CDR3 is 14 amino acids. The CDR3 DNA follows: TGTGCCAGCAGGCCGACAGGGGGTGACTATGGCTACACCTTC. Translated: CASRPTGGDYGYTF.

This clonotype was seen only a few times. The chain has TRBV5-5 and TRBJ2-7; D not resolved. CDR3 length: 15 residues. Germline CDR1 and CDR2: SGHKS and YYEKEE (reference sequence). V was clipped by 4 bases and J by 2 bases, with 16 bases between them. CDR3 in amino acids: CASSLQSGTPYEQYF. CDR3 nucleotides: TGTGCCAGCAGCCTCCAATCCGGTACCCCCTACGAGCAGTACTTC. Full variable domain (remainder filled in from reference TRBV5-5 and TRBJ2-7): DAGVTQSPTHLIKTRGQQVTLRCSPISGHKSVSWYQQVLGQGPQFIFQYYEKEERGRGNFPDRFSARQFPNYSSELNVNALLLGDSALYLCASSLQSGTPYEQYFGPGTRLTVT.

In regard to this clonotype: This may arise from a read error, as a much more abundant clone is one base away. The chain combines TRBV10-3 with TRBJ2-1; D remains ambiguous. This CDR3 is built from 12 residues. Germline V gene lookup returns CDR1 ENHRY and CDR2 SYGVKD. V lost 3 bases, J lost 10 bases, and 10 bases lay in between. The CDR3 region is CAISEEQYEQFF. The CDR3 region has the DNA TGTGCCATCAGTGAAGAACAGTACGAGCAGTTCTTC.

This clonotype was counted between two and nine times. This chain uses TRBV7-9 with TRBJ1-5; D uncertain. V was pared by 4 bases and J by 11 bases, with 12 bases between. The length of the CDR3 is 12 residues. Germline loops: CDR1 SEHNR, CDR2 FQNEAQ (reference sequence). CDR3 nucleotides: TGTGCCAGCAGCTCTGAAGTTAGGGCCCAGCATTTT. It codes for CASSSEVRAQHF.

This clonotype was picked up many times. The V and J genes are TRBV12-3 or TRBV12-4 and TRBJ1-2, with 7 bases aligning to TRBD1. The V segment lost 5 bases and the J segment 3 bases; nucleotides outside the gene matches: 9. This CDR3 region has 15 residues. The CDR3 spells CASSTRDRIDYGYTF. For the CDR3, the DNA is TGTGCCAGCAGTACCCGGGACAGAATCGACTATGGCTACACCTTC.

The chain has TRBV5-1 and TRBJ2-3, with D uncertain. This CDR3 has 14 amino acids. Germline CDR1 is SGHRS and CDR2 is YFSETQ. V was clipped by 3 bases and J by 4 bases, with 12 bases between them. The CDR3 here is CASSWANRADTQYF. DNA of the CDR3: TGCGCCAGCAGCTGGGCCAATAGGGCAGATACGCAGTATTTT. Full variable domain (rest looked up from reference TRBV5-1 and TRBJ2-3): KAGVTQTPRYLIKTRGQQVTLSCSPISGHRSVSWYQQTPGQGLQFLFEYFSETQRNKGNFPGRFSGRQFSNSRSEMNVSTLELGDSALYLCASSWANRADTQYFGPGTRLTVL.

The chain links TRBV7-2 to TRBJ1-1, with D possibly matching TRBD1 (5 bases). CDR3 length: 13 amino acids. V was shortened by 4 bases and J by 7 bases, with 13 bases between the two germline ends. Per the germline V gene, CDR1 is SGHTA and CDR2 is FQGNSA. The DNA for the CDR3 is TGTGCCAGCAGCTCCGGGTCGGGGGATGAAGCTTTCTTT. It specifies CASSSGSGDEAFF. The full variable domain, rest sourced from reference TRBV7-2 and TRBJ1-1, is GAGVSQSPSNKVTEKGKDVELRCDPISGHTALYWYRQSLGQGLEFLIYFQGNSAPDKSGLPSDRFSAERTGGSVSTLTIQRTQQEDSAVYLCASSSGSGDEAFFGQGTRLTVV.

Ten or more counts support this clonotype. The CDR3 DNA is TGCAGCGTTGACCCCTCCTACAATGAGCAGTTCTTC. Translation: CSVDPSYNEQFF. V and J are TRBV29-1 and TRBJ2-1; D is uncertain. V was cut by 3 bases and J by 0 bases, with 3 bases left in between. The CDR3 is 12 residues long. Looked up from germline, CDR1 is SQVTM and CDR2 is ANQGSEA.

Many counts were recorded for this clonotype. The genes are TRBV12-3 or TRBV12-4 and TRBJ1-1; no clear D. Trimming cost V 4 bases and J 0 bases, with 9 bases left between them. The CDR3 runs to 14 residues. The CDR3 is CASSSRTVNTEAFF. The CDR3 nucleotides read TGTGCCAGCAGTTCAAGGACGGTGAACACTGAAGCTTTCTTT.

This clonotype was picked up many times. V is TRBV20-1 and J is TRBJ2-1; 8 bases are a match to TRBD2. The germline CDR1 and CDR2 sequences are DFQATT and SNEGSKA (reference sequence). The J segment lost 8 bases and the V segment lost 3 bases, leaving 9 bases of the junction unmatched. The CDR3 sequence is 14 residues long. This CDR3 reads CSASGGASMYEQFF. Written as DNA, the CDR3 is TGCAGTGCTAGCGGGGGGGCCTCTATGTATGAGCAGTTCTTC.

In its sample, this clonotype was seen a few times. In DNA, the CDR3 is TGCAGCGGGCCACCGGGACAGGCGTCCTCTGGGGCCAACGTCCTGACTTTC. As protein: CSGPPGQASSGANVLTF. V usage is TRBV29-1 and J usage is TRBJ2-6; 8 nucleotides match TRBD1. CDR3 length: 17 amino acids. Germline V CDR1 and CDR2: SQVTM, ANQGSEA. Trimming took 7 bases from V and 0 from J; bases not matched to a gene: 11.

This clonotype was recorded a few times. This may come from a read error, since a much larger clone is one base off. The chain recombines TRBV20-1 with TRBJ1-2; D not certain. This CDR3 has 13 residues. V dropped 1 base and J dropped 12 bases, with 18 bases sitting between them. Germline lookup yields CDR1 DFQATT and CDR2 SNEGSKA (reference sequence). CDR3: CSARAQGWAGHTF. The CDR3 DNA is TGCAGTGCTAGAGCACAAGGGTGGGCGGGCCACACCTTC.

This clonotype was recorded a few times. One end of the junction is discordant with germline, which a read error may explain. The chain links TRBV7-2 to TRBJ1-4; D not certain. The CDR3 runs to 15 residues. Germline CDR1 SGHTA, CDR2 FQGNSA. CDR3 DNA: TGTGCCAGCGGCTTAGGACGCGCGAATGGTGAAAAACTGTTTTTT. Encoded protein: CASGLGRANGEKLFF. Drawing the rest from reference TRBV7-2 and TRBJ1-4, the complete variable domain is GAGVSQSPSNKVTEKGKDVELRCDPISGHTALYWYRQSLGQGLEFLIYFQGNSAPDKSGLPSDRFSAERTGGSVSTLTIQRTQQEDSAVYLCASGLGRANGEKLFFGSGTQLSVL.

V usage is TRBV7-3 and J usage is TRBJ2-1, with TRBD2 matching 8 bases. The CDR3 is 15 amino acids. CDR1 SGHTA and CDR2 FQGTGA come from the germline V gene. Germline trimming cut 4 bases from V and 8 bases from J; bases unmatched to any gene: 10. CDR3 amino acids: CASSSLSGTSDEQFF. In DNA form, the CDR3 reads TGTGCCAGCAGCTCCCTTTCCGGGACTAGTGATGAGCAGTTCTTC.

The J gene is TRBJ2-7, the V gene TRBV29-1; TRBD2 aligns across 9 bases. In germline, CDR1 is SQVTM, CDR2 ANQGSEA. The CDR3 has 13 amino acids. V gave up 6 bases and J gave up 5 bases; unmatched junction bases: 8. CDR3: CSVRAGGRHEQYF. The DNA for the CDR3 is TGCAGCGTCCGGGCGGGAGGGAGGCACGAGCAGTACTTC.

Notes on this clonotype: At one end the junction does not follow the germline gene, possibly because of a read error. This chain uses TRBV7-2 with TRBJ2-7; 9 nucleotides match TRBD2. Germline-derived CDR1 and CDR2 are SGHTA and FQGNSA. The CDR3 is 15 amino acids. In DNA, the CDR3 is TGTGCCAGCGGCTTAGAACTAGCGGGCACCTACGAGCAGTACTTC. It is translated as CASGLELAGTYEQYF.

This chain links TRBV20-1 with TRBJ2-3; D is possibly TRBD2 (7 bases). Germline V CDR1 and CDR2: DFQATT, SNEGSKA (reference sequence). The CDR3 spans 14 residues. V lost 2 bases to trimming and J lost 5 bases, with 14 bases between them. CDR3 DNA sequence: TGCAGTGCTAGAAGGGGGGGCCCGCGAGATACGCAGTATTTT. Encoded protein: CSARRGGPRDTQYF.

This clonotype was seen ten or more times. The genes are TRBV6-5 and TRBJ1-1; D is unclear. Looked up from germline, CDR1 is MNHEY and CDR2 is SVGAGI. Trimming took 7 bases from V and 1 from J, leaving 4 bases between them. This CDR3 region has 11 residues. The CDR3 is CASIANTEAFF. The CDR3 bases are TGTGCCAGCATAGCGAACACTGAAGCTTTCTTT.

This clonotype was seen many times. The chain joins TRBV6-1 to TRBJ2-4; D may correspond to TRBD1 or TRBD2 (5 bases each). The CDR3 extends over 11 amino acids. Germline V gene lookup returns CDR1 MNHNS and CDR2 SASEGT. Deletions cut 5 bases from V and 14 bases from J, with 13 bases between. The CDR3, as DNA: TGTGCCAGCAGTCTTCCGGGACCAAAGTACTTC. This sequence encodes CASSLPGPKYF.

The chain uses TRBV27 and TRBJ1-2, with D perhaps TRBD1 (6 bases). Trimming took 6 bases from V and 7 from J, leaving 12 bases between them. Germline V gene lookup returns CDR1 MNHEY and CDR2 SMNVEV (reference sequence). The CDR3 spans 12 residues. CDR3 protein: CASRDSNSGYTF. Here the CDR3 DNA reads TGTGCCAGCAGGGACAGTAACAGTGGCTACACCTTC.